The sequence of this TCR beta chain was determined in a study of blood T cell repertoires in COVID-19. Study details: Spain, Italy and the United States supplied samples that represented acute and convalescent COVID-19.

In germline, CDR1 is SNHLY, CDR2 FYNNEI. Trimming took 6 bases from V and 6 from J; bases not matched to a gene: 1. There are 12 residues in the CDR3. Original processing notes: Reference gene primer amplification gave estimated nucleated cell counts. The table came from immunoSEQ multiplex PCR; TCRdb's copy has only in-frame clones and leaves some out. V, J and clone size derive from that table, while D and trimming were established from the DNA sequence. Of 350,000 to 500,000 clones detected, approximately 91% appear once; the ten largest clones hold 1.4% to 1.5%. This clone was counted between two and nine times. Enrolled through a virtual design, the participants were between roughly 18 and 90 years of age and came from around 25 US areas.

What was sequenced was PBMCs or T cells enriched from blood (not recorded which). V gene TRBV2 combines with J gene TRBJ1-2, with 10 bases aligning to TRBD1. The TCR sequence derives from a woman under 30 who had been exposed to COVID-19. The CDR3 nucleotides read TGTGCCAGCAGAGGACAGGGGGATGGCTACACCTTC. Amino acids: CASRGQGDGYTF.